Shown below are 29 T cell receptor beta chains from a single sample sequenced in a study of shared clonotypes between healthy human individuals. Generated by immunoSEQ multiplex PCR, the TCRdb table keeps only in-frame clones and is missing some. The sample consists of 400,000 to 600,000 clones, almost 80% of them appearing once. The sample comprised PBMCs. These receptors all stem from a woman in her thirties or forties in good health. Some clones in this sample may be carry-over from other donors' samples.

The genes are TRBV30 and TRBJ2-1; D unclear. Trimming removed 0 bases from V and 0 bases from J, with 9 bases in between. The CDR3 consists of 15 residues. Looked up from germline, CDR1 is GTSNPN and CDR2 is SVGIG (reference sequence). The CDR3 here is CAWSVNFRSYNEQFF. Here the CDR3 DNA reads TGTGCCTGGAGTGTGAACTTCCGCTCCTACAATGAGCAGTTCTTC.

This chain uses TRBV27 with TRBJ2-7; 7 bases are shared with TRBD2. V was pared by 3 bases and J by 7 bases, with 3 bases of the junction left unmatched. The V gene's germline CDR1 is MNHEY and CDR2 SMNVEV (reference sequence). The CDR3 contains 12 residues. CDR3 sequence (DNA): TGTGCCAGCAGTTTCCCCGGGGGGGAGCAGTACTTC. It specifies CASSFPGGEQYF.

The CDR3, as DNA: TGTGCCAGCAGCCTGCTAGGGCAATCCACAGATACGCAGTATTTT. Translated, it gives CASSLLGQSTDTQYF. The chain uses TRBV7-8 and TRBJ2-3; no clear D. CDR3 length: 15 residues. CDR1 is SGHVS, CDR2 FQNEAQ, per germline. Trimming cost V 5 bases and J 2 bases, with 14 bases left between them.

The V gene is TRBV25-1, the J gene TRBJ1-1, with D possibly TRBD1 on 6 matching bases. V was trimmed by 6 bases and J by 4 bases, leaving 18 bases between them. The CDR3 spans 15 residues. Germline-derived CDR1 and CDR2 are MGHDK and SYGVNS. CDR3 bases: TGTGCCAGCAGGGAGCATCAGGGGATTGGCACTGAAGCTTTCTTT. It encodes CASREHQGIGTEAFF.

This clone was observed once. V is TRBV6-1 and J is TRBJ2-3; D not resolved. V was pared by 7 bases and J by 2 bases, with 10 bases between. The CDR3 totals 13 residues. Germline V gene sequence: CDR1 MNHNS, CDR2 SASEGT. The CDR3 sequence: CASTEGPTDTQYF. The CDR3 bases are TGTGCCAGCACCGAAGGCCCCACAGATACGCAGTATTTT.

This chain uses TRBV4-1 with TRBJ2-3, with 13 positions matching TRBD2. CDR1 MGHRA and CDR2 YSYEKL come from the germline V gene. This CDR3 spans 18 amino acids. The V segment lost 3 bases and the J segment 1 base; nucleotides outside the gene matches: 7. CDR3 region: CASSHPGLAGRGTDTQYF. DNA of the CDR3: TGCGCCAGCAGCCACCCGGGACTAGCGGGAAGGGGCACAGATACGCAGTATTTT.

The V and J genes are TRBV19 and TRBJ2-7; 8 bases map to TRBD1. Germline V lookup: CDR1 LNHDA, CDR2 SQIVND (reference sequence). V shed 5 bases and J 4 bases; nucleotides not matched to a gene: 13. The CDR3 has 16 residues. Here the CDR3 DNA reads TGTGCCAGTAGTCTCGACCATCTTCAGGGGGCTTACGAGCAGTACTTC. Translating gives CASSLDHLQGAYEQYF.

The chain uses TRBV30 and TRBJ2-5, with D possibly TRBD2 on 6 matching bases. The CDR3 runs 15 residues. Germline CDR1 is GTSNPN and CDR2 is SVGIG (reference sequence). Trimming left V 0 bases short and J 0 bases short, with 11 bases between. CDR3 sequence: CAWSVGLWYQETQYF. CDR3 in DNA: TGTGCCTGGAGTGTGGGACTTTGGTACCAAGAGACCCAGTACTTC.

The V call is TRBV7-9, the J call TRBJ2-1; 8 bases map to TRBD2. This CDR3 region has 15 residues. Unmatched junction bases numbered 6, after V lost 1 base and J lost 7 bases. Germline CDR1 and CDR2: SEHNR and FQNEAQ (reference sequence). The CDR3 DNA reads TGTGCCAGCAGCTTAGAGGGACTAGTGGGGAATGAGCAGTTCTTC. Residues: CASSLEGLVGNEQFF.

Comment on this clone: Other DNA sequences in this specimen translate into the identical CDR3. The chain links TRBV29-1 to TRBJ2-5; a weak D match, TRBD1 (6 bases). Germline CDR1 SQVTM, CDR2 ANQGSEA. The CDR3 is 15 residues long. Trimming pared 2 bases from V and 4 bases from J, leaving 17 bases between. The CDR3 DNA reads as TGCAGCGTTGAAAAGTTGGGGGCGATGGGAGAGACCCAGTACTTC. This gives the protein CSVEKLGAMGETQYF.

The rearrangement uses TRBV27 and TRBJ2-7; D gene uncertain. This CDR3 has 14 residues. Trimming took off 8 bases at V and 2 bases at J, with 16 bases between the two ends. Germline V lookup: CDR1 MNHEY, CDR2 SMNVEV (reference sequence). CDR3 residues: CASRLGPGTYEQYF. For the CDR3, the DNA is TGTGCCAGCCGACTCGGACCAGGAACCTACGAGCAGTACTTC.

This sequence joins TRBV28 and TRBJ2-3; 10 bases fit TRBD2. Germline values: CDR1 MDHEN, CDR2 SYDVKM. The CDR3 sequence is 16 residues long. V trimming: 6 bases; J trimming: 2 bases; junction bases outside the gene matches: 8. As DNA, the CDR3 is TGTGCCAGCAGCCGTTTGACTAGCGGGTACACAGATACGCAGTATTTT. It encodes CASSRLTSGYTDTQYF.

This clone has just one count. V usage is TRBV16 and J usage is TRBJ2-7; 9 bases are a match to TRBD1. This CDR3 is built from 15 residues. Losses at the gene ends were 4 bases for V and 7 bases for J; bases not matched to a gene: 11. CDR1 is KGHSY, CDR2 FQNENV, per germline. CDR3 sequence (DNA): TGTGCCAGCAGCCCACCGGGACAGGGCCTTTGGGAGCAGTACTTC. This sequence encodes CASSPPGQGLWEQYF. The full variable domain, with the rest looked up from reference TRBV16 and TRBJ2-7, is GEEVAQTPKHLVRGEGQKAKLYCAPIKGHSYVFWYQQVLKNEFKFLISFQNENVFDETGMPKERFSAKCLPNSPCSLEIQATKLEDSAVYFCASSPPGQGLWEQYFGPGTRLTVT.

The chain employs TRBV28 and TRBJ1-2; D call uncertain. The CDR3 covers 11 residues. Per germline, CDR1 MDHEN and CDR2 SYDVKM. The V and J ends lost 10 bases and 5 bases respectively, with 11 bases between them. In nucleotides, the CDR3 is TGTGCCACTCAGGAGACTTATGGCTACACCTTC. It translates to CATQETYGYTF.

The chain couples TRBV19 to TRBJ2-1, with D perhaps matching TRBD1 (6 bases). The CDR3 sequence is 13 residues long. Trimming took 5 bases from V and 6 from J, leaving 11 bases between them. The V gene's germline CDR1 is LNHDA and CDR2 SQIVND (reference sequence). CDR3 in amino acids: CASSYRVFNEQFF. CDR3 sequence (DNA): TGTGCCAGTAGTTACAGGGTCTTCAATGAGCAGTTCTTC.

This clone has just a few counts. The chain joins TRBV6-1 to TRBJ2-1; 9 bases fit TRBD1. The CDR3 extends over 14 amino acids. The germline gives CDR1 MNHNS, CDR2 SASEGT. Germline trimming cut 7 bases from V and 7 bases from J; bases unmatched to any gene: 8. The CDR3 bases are TGTGCCAGCACCTACAGGGGGCGGGGTAATGAGCAGTTCTTC. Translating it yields CASTYRGRGNEQFF.

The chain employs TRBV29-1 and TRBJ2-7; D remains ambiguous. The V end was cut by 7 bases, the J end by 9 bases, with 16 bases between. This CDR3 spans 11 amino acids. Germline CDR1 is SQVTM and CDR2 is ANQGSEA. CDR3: CSAGDFTGQYF. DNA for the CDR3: TGCAGCGCCGGAGATTTTACTGGGCAGTACTTC.

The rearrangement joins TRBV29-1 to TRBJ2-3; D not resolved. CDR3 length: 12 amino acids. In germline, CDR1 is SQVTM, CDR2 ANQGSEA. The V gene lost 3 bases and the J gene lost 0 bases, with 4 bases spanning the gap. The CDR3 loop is CSVDPSTDTQYF. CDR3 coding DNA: TGCAGCGTTGACCCTAGCACAGATACGCAGTATTTT.

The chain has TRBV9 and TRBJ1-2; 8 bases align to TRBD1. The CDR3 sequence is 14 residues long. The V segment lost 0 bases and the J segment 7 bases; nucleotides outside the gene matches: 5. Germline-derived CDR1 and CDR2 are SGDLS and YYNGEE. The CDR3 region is CASSVAQGARGYTF. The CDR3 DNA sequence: TGTGCCAGCAGCGTAGCTCAGGGGGCACGTGGCTACACCTTC. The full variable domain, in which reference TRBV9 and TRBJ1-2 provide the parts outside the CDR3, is DSGVTQTPKHLITATGQRVTLRCSPRSGDLSVYWYQQSLDQGLQFLIQYYNGEERAKGNILERFSAQQFPDLHSELNLSSLELGDSALYFCASSVAQGARGYTFGSGTRLTVV.

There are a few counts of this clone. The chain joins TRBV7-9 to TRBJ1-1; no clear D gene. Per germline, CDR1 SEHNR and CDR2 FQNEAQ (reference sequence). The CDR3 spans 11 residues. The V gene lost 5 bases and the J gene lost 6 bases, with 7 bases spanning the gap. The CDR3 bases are TGTGCCAGCAGCAGCCCTGCTGAAGCTTTCTTT. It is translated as CASSSPAEAFF.

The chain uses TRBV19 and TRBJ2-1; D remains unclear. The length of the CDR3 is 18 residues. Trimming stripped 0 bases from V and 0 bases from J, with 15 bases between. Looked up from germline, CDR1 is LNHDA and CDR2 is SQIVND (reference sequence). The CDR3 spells CASSIDRGGSSSYNEQFF. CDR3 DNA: TGTGCCAGTAGTATAGATCGCGGCGGAAGCAGCTCCTACAATGAGCAGTTCTTC.

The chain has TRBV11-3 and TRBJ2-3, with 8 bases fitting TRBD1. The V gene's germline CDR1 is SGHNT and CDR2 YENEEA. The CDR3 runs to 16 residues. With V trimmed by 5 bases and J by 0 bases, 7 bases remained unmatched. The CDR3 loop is CASSQPGQDSTDTQYF. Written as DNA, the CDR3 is TGTGCCAGCAGCCAGCCGGGACAGGACAGCACAGATACGCAGTATTTT.

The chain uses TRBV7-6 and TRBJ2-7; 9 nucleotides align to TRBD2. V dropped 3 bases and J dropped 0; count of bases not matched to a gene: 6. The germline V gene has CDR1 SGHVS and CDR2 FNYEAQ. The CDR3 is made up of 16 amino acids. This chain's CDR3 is CASSLGLALSSYEQYF. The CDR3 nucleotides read TGTGCCAGCAGCTTGGGACTAGCCCTCAGCTCCTACGAGCAGTACTTC.

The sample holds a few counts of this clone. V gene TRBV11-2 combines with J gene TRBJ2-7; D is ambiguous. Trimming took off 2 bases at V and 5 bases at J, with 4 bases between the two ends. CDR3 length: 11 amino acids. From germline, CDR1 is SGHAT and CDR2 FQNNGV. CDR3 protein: CASSLFDEQYF. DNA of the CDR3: TGTGCCAGCAGCTTATTCGACGAGCAGTACTTC.

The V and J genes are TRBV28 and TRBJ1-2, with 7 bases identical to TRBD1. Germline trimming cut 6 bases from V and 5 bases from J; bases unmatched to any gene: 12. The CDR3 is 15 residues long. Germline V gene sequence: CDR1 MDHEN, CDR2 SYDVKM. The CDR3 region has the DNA TGTGCCAGCAGCTTACCCGTGACAGGGAAGTATGGCTACACCTTC. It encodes CASSLPVTGKYGYTF.

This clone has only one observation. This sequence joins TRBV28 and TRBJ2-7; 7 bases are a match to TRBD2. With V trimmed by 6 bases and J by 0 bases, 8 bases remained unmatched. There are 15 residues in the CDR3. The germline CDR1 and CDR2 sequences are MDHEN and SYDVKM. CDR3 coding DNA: TGTGCCAGCAGACCCTCTAGCGGTGGCTCCTACGAGCAGTACTTC. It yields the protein CASRPSSGGSYEQYF.

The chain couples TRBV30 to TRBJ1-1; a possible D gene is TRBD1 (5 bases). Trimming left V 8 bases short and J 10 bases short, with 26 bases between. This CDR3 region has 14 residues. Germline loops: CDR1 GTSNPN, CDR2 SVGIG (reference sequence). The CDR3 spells CALDLLGREAGAFF. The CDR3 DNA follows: TGTGCCCTAGACCTGCTAGGCAGGGAGGCTGGAGCTTTCTTT.

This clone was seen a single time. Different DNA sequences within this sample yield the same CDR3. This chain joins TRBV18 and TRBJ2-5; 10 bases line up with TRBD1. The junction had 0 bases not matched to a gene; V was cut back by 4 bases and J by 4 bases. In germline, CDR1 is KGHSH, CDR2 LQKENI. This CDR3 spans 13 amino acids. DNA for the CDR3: TGTGCCAGCTCACGGGACAGGGGAGAGACCCAGTACTTC. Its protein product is CASSRDRGETQYF.

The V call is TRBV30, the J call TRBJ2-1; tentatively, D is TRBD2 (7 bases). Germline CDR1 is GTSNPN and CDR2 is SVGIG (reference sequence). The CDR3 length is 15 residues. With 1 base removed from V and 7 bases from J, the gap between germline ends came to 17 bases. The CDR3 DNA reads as TGTGCCTGGAGTGCCCCGGGGGGCCGGGGAAATGAGCAGTTCTTC. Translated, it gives CAWSAPGGRGNEQFF.